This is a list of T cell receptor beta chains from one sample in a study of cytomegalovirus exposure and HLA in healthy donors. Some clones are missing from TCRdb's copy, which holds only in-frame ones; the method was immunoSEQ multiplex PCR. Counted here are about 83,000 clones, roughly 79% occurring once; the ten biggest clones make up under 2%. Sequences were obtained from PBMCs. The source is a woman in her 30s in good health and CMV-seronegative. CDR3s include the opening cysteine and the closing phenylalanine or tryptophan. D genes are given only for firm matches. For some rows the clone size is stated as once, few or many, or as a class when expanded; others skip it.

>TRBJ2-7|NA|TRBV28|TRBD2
CASRSSSGLSYEQYF
TGTGCCAGCAGGTCGTCTAGCGGCCTCTCCTACGAGCAGTACTTC
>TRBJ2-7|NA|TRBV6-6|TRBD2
CASSSPGTSGIPEQYF
TGTGCCAGCAGTTCCCCCGGGACTAGCGGGATTCCCGAGCAGTACTTC
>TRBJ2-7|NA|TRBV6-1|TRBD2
CASSGFTSGSYEQYF
TGTGCCAGCAGTGGATTTACTAGCGGGAGTTACGAGCAGTACTTC
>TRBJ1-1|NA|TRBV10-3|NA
CAISDTGGGTEAFF
TGTGCCATCAGTGACACTGGGGGGGGCACTGAAGCTTTCTTT
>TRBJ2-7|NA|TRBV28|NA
CASSTTRRGPSYEQYF
TGTGCCAGCAGTACGACAAGACGAGGGCCCTCCTACGAGCAGTACTTC
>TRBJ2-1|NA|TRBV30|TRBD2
CAWRAGARYNEQFF
TGTGCCTGGAGGGCGGGAGCGCGATACAATGAGCAGTTCTTC
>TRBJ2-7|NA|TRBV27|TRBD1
CARQPLADRVSYEQYF
TGTGCCAGACAGCCACTTGCCGACAGGGTTTCCTACGAGCAGTACTTC
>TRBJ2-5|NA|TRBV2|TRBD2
CASAGRTSGSLDF
TGTGCCAGCGCAGGGAGGACTAGCGGGAGTTTGGACTTC
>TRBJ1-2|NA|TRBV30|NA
CAWSKPAGTRGGYTF
TGTGCCTGGAGTAAGCCTGCCGGGACTAGGGGTGGCTACACCTTC
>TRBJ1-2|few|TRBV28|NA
CASSFRYRANDYGYTF
TGTGCCAGCAGTTTTAGGTACAGAGCTAATGATTATGGCTACACCTTC
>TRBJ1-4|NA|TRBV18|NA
CASSPATVKSEKLFF
TGTGCCAGCTCACCTGCGACAGTTAAGAGTGAAAAACTGTTTTTT
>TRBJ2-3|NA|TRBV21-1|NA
CASSKDGRGITDTQYF
TGTGCCAGCAGCAAAGATGGCAGGGGGATAACAGATACGCAGTATTTT
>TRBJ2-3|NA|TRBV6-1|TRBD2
CASSRLAGTDTQYF
TGTGCCAGCAGTAGACTAGCGGGAACAGATACGCAGTATTTT
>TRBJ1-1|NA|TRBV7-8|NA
CASSFQGSEAFF
TGTGCCAGCAGCTTCCAGGGATCTGAAGCTTTCTTT
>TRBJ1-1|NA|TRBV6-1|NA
CASSEVEGYTEAFF
TGTGCCAGCAGTGAAGTGGAGGGTTACACTGAAGCTTTCTTT
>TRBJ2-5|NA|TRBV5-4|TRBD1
CASRLTGGALETQYF
TGTGCCAGCAGACTAACAGGGGGCGCCTTGGAGACCCAGTACTTC
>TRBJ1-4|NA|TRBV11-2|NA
CASSLGQGQEKLFF
TGTGCCAGCAGCTTAGGCCAGGGGCAAGAAAAACTGTTTTTT
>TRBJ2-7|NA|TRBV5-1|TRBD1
CAGSLLTTTGTHEQYF
TGCGCCGGCAGCTTGCTTACTACGACAGGGACCCACGAGCAGTACTTC
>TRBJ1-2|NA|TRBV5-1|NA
CASSLETESGYTF
TGCGCCAGCAGCTTAGAAACCGAGAGTGGCTACACCTTC
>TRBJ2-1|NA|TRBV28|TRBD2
CASSLVGGRDNEQFF
TGTGCCAGCAGTTTAGTTGGTGGGAGGGACAATGAGCAGTTCTTC
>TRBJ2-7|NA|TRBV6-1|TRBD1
CASSSGQGNDEQYF
TGTGCCAGCAGTTCGGGACAGGGTAACGACGAGCAGTACTTC
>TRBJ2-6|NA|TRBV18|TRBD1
CASSPRTGGKAGANVLTF
TGTGCCAGCTCGCCACGGACAGGGGGAAAAGCTGGGGCCAACGTCCTGACTTTC
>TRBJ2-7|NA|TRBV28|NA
CASSSGAGLYEQYF
TGTGCCAGCAGTTCGGGAGCGGGCCTCTACGAGCAGTACTTC
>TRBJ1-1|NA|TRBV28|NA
CASSTLWRQGGTEAFF
TGTGCCAGCAGCACCCTCTGGAGGCAAGGGGGCACTGAAGCTTTCTTT
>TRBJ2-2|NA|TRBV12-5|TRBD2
CARGSGTSGTGGTGELFF
TGTGCTAGAGGCTCCGGGACTAGCGGGACTGGTGGCACCGGGGAGCTGTTTTTT
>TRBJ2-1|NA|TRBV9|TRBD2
CASSVGVGTSGTYNEQFF
TGTGCCAGCAGCGTAGGGGTGGGGACTAGCGGAACCTACAATGAGCAGTTCTTC
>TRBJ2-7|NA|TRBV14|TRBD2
CASSQGLVRQYF
TGTGCCAGCAGCCAGGGACTAGTACGGCAGTACTTC
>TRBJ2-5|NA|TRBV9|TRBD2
CASSISPGGAGETQYF
TGTGCCAGCTCAATCTCCCCGGGAGGCGCTGGGGAGACCCAGTACTTC
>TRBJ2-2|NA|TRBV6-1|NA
CASSETLGGRRTGELFF
TGTGCCAGCAGTGAGACTTTGGGCGGACGACGGACCGGGGAGCTATTTTTT
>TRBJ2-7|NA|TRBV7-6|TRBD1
CASSLVGQGFYEQYF
TGTGCCAGCAGCTTAGTGGGACAGGGGTTCTACGAGCAGTACTTC
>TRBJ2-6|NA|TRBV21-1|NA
CASSTGSSGANVLTF
TGTGCCAGCAGCACAGGGTCCTCTGGGGCCAACGTCCTGACTTTC
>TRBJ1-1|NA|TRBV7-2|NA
CASSSTGTSTEAFF
TGTGCCAGCAGCTCAACTGGGACAAGCACTGAAGCTTTCTTT
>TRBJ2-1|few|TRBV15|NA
CATSGSRGEQFF
TGTGCCACCAGCGGGAGTCGCGGTGAGCAGTTCTTC
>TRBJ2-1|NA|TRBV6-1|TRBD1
CASSEEGASYNEQFF
TGTGCCAGCAGTGAAGAGGGGGCATCCTACAATGAGCAGTTCTTC
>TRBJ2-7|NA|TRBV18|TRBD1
CASSPWTGDLGEQYF
TGTGCCAGCTCACCTTGGACAGGGGATTTGGGCGAGCAGTACTTC
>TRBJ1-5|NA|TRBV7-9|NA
CASSSETPGPSGQPQHF
TGTGCCAGCAGCTCCGAAACTCCAGGTCCTTCAGGTCAGCCCCAGCATTTT
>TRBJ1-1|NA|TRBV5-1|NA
CASSSQWGAEAFF
TGCGCCAGCAGCTCTCAGTGGGGAGCTGAAGCTTTCTTT
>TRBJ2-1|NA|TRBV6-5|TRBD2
CASSYRLADNEQFF
TGTGCCAGCAGTTATAGACTAGCGGACAATGAGCAGTTCTTC
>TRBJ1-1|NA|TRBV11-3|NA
CASRAGGGGTEAFF
TGTGCCAGCAGGGCCGGGGGGGGAGGGACTGAAGCTTTCTTT
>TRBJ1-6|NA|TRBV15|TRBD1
CATSSPGTGGSPLHF
TGTGCCACCAGCAGCCCCGGGACAGGAGGGTCACCCCTCCACTTT
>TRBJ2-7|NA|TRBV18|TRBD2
CASSPQMGEGEQYF
TGTGCCAGCTCACCTCAGATGGGGGAGGGGGAGCAGTACTTC
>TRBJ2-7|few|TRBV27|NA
CASRYRGTYEQYF
TGTGCCAGCAGATACCGAGGCACCTACGAGCAGTACTTC